This entry is about one TCR beta chain. This specimen comes from a study of siplizumab effects on memory and regulatory T cells. For every sample, around 9.6 x 10^4 TCR templates were assayed. The repertoire was sequenced with immunoSEQ multiplex PCR; TCRdb's copy has only in-frame clones and lacks some. The sample has some 100,000 clones, approximately 93% seen once. Trimming took 4 bases from V and 4 from J, leaving 14 bases between them. Germline CDR1 is GTSNPN and CDR2 is SVGIG (reference sequence). The CDR3 has 14 amino acids. Sequenced input: CD8+ T cells sorted from blood. The receptor comes from a human donor in good health. V is TRBV30 and J is TRBJ2-1; D is perhaps TRBD2 (6 bases). The CDR3 coding sequence is TGTGCCTGGACATGGAGGGGTCCTTACAATGAGCAGTTCTTC. The encoded protein is CAWTWRGPYNEQFF.